The clone carrying this T cell receptor (beta chain) ranks as medium-sized. Its antigen is unidentified. Original analysis: Building a distant-metastasis classifier for papillary thyroid cancer drew on CDR3 differences across clinicopathological groups. MiXCR was used by TCRdb to re-call the PCR reads. What appears here as the V and J calls and clone size reflects TCRdb's work, not the paper's. Of approximately 25,000 clones in the sample, approximately 24% were seen once. The sample is drawn from a study of metastatic and nonmetastatic thyroid tumors. Study information: A comparison of repertoires was made across blood and tumor or nodule tissue from malignant and benign thyroid patients. Regarding the study as a whole: TCR beta diversity was reportedly significantly higher in malignant thyroid tumors than benign nodules, in blood and tumor.

The CDR3 consists of 15 residues. V trimming: 4 bases; J trimming: 3 bases; junction bases outside the gene matches: 4. Among the patients, none had received any treatment before thyroid surgery. The TCR comes from a male donor with papillary thyroid cancer or a benign thyroid nodule (not recorded which). Some clones in this sample may be carry-over from other donors' samples. The chain has TRBV12-3 or TRBV12-4 and TRBJ2-7; 12 bases are a match to TRBD2. The source material was blood. The CDR3 loop is CASSSGLAGYYEQYF. The DNA of the CDR3 is TGTGCCAGCAGTTCCGGACTAGCGGGATACTACGAGCAGTACTTC.